Sequencing of this T cell receptor (beta chain) was carried out in a study of OX40 agonist ivuxolimab in advanced cancers. The study, taken as a whole, reports: Both CD4+ and CD8+ T cell populations in blood had undergone clonal expansion by week 6 at 0.1 to 3.0 mg/kg.

Assay used: immunoSEQ multiplex PCR; TCRdb lists only in-frame clones, some missing. The table shows more than 95,000 clones, with 90% to 95% occurring only once. With regard to this clone: Its antigen is not identified.

V was pared by 5 bases and J by 3 bases, with 19 bases between. Germline V gene sequence: CDR1 SGHTA, CDR2 FQGNSA. The length of the CDR3 is 16 residues. The V call is TRBV7-2, the J call TRBJ2-5; D remains ambiguous. The specimen comprised CD4+ or CD8+ T cells sorted from blood, sampled in a trial of the OX40 agonist ivuxolimab. The receptor was isolated from an adult with an advanced solid tumor such as melanoma, head and neck, liver or kidney cancer. The CDR3 region has the DNA TGTGCCAGCAGCCCCCTAGGAGCAGGTCTGAAAGAGACCCAGTACTTC. It yields the protein CASSPLGAGLKETQYF.